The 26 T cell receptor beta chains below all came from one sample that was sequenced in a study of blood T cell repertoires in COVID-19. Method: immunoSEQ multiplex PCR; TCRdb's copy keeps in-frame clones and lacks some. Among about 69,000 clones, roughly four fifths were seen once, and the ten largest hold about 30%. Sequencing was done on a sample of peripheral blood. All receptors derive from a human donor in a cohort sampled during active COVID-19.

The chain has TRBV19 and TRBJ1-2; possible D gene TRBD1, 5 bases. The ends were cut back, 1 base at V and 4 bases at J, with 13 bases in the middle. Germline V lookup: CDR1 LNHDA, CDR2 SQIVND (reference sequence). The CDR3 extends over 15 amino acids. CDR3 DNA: TGTGCCAGTAGTATAGTCTGGGGCACCTCCTATGGCTACACCTTC. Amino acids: CASSIVWGTSYGYTF.

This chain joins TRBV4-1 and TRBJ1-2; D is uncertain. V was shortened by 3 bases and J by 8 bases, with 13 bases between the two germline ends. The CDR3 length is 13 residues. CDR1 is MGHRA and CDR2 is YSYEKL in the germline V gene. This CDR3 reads CASSHPAGRGYTF. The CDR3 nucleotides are TGCGCCAGCAGCCACCCGGCAGGCAGGGGCTACACCTTC.

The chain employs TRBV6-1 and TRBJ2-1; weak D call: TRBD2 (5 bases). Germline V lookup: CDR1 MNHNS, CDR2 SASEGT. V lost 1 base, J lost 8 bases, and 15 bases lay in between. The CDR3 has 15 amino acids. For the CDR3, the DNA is TGTGCCAGCAGTGAAGAGGGCCAGCGGCGGGATGAGCAGTTCTTC. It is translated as CASSEEGQRRDEQFF.

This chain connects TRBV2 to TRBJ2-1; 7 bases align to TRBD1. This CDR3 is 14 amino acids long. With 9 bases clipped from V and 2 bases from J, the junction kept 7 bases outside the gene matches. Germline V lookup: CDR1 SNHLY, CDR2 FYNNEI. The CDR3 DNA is TGTGCCAGTTTGACAGGGCGGGCCTACAATGAGCAGTTCTTC. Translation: CASLTGRAYNEQFF.

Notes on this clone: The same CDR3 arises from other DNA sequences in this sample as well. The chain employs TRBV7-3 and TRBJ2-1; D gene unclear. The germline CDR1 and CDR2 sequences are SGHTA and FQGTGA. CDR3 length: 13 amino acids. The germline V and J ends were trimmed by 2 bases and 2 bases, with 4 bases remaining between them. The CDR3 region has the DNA TGTGCCAGCAGCTTAGCAGCCTACAATGAGCAGTTCTTC. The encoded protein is CASSLAAYNEQFF.

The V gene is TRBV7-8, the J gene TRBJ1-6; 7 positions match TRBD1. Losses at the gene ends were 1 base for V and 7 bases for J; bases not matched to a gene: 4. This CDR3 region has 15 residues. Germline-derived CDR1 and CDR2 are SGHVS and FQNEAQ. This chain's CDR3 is CASSLVWTGNSPLHF. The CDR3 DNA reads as TGTGCCAGCAGCTTAGTCTGGACAGGCAATTCACCCCTCCACTTT. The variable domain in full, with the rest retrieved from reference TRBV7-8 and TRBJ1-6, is GAGVSQSPRYKVAKRGQDVALRCDPISGHVSLFWYQQALGQGPEFLTYFQNEAQLDKSGLPSDRFFAERPEGSVSTLKIQRTQQEDSAVYLCASSLVWTGNSPLHFGNGTRLTVT.

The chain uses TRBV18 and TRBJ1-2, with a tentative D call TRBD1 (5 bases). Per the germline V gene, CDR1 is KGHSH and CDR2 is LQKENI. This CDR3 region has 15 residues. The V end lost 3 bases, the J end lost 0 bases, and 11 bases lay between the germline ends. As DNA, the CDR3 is TGTGCCAGCTCACCCACAGGAGACGCTAACTATGGCTACACCTTC. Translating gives CASSPTGDANYGYTF.

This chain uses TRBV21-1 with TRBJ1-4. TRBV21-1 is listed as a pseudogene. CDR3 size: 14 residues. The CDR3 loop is CASSNWRTNEKLFF. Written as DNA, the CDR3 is TGTGCCAGCAGCAATTGGCGGACTAATGAAAAACTGTTTTTT.

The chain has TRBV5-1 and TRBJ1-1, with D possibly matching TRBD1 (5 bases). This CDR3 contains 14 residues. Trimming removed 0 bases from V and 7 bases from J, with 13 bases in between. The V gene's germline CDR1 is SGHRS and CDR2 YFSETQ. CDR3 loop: CASSLDQGGDEAFF. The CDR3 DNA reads TGCGCCAGCAGCTTGGATCAGGGCGGGGATGAAGCTTTCTTT.

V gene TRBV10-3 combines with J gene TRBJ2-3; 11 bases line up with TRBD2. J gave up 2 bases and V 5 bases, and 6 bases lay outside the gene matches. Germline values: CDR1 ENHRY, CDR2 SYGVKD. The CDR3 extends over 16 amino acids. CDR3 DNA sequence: TGTGCCATCAGTCCGACTAGCGGGGTGATCACAGATACGCAGTATTTT. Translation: CAISPTSGVITDTQYF.

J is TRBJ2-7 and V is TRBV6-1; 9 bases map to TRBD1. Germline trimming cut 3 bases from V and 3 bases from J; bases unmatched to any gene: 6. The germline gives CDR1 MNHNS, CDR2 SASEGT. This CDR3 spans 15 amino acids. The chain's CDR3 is CASSDQGQGSYEQYF. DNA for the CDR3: TGTGCCAGCAGTGACCAGGGACAGGGAAGCTACGAGCAGTACTTC.

CDR3 protein: CASSYRELKVDTQYF. The CDR3 DNA sequence: TGTGCCAGCAGCTACCGGGAGCTAAAGGTCGATACGCAGTATTTT. The genes are TRBV21-1 and TRBJ2-3; the table's D gene call, TRBD2, was not cross checked with the DNA. TRBV21-1 is listed as a pseudogene. The CDR3 totals 15 residues.

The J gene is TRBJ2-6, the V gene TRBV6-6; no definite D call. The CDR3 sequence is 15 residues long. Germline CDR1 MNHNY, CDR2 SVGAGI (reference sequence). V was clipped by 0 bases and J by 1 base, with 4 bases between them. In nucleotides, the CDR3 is TGTGCCAGCAGTTACTCCGGGTCTGGGGCCAACGTCCTGACTTTC. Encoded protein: CASSYSGSGANVLTF.

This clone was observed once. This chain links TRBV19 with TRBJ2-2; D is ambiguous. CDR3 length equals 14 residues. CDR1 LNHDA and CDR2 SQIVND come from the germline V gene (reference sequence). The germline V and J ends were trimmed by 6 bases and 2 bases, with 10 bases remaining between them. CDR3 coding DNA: TGTGCCAGTAGAAGAGAGTCTAACACCGGGGAGCTGTTTTTT. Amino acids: CASRRESNTGELFF.

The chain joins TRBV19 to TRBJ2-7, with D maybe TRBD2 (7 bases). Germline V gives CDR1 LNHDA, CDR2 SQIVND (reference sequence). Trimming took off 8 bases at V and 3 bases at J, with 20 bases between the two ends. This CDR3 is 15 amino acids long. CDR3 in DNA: TGTGCCAGTGCACCGGGTGGGGGGGCCGTCTACGAGCAGTACTTC. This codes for CASAPGGGAVYEQYF.

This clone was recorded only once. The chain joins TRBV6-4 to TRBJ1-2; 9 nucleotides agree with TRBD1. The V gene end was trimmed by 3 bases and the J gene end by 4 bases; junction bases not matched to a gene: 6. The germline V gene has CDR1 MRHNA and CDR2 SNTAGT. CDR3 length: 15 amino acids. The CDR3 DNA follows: TGTGCCAGCAGTGAAGGGACAGGGACTCTCTATGGCTACACCTTC. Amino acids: CASSEGTGTLYGYTF.

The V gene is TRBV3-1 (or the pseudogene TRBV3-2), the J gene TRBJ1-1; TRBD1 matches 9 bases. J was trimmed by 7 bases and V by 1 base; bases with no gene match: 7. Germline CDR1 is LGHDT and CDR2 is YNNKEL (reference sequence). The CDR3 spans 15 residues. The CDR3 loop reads CASSQGSQGAYEAFF. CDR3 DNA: TGTGCCAGCAGCCAAGGGTCACAGGGGGCGTATGAAGCTTTCTTT.

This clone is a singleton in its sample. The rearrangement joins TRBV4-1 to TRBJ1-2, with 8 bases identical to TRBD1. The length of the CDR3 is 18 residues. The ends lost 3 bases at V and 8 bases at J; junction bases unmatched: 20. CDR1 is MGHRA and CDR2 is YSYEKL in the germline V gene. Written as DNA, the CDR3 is TGCGCCAGCAGCCAGGGACAGGCAAGAATACCTCGGCTGGAAGGCTACACCTTC. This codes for CASSQGQARIPRLEGYTF.

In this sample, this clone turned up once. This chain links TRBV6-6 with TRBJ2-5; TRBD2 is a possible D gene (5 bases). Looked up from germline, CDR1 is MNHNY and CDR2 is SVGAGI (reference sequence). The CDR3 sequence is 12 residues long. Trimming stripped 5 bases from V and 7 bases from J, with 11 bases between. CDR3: CASSPGLGTQYF. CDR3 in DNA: TGTGCCAGCAGTCCCGGACTGGGGACCCAGTACTTC.

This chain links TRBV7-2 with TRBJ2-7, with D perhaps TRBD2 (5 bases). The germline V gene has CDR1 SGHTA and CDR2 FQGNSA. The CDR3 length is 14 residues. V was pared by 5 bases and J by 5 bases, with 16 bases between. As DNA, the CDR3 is TGTGCCAGCAGCGACCGGGATCCGCCCAACGAGCAGTACTTC. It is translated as CASSDRDPPNEQYF.

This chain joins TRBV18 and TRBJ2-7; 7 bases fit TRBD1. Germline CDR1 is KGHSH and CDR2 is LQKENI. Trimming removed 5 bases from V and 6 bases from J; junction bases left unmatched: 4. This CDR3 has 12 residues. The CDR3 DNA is TGTGCCAGCTCAACGACAGGGCTCGAGCAGTACTTC. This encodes CASSTTGLEQYF.

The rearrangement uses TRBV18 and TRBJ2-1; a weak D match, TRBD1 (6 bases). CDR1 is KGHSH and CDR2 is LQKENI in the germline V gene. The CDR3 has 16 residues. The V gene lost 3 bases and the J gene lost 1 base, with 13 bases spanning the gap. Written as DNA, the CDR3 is TGTGCCAGCTCACCTCAGGGGCGCAGGTCCTACAATGAGCAGTTCTTC. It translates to CASSPQGRRSYNEQFF.

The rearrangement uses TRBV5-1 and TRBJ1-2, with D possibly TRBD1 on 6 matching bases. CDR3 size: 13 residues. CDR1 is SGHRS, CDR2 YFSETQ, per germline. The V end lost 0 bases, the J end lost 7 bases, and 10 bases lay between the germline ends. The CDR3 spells CASSLDRTVGYTF. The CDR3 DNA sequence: TGCGCCAGCAGCTTGGACCGGACAGTTGGCTACACCTTC.

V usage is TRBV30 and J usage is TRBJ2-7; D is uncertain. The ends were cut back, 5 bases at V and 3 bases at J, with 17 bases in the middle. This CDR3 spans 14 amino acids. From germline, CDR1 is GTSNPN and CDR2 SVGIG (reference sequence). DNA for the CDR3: TGTGCCTGGCGAAACCCCTACAGCTTCTACGAGCAGTACTTC. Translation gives CAWRNPYSFYEQYF.

The CDR3 DNA reads as TGCGCCAGCAGCTCCACAGGATCTAACACTGAAGCTTTCTTT. Its protein product is CASSSTGSNTEAFF. The rearrangement joins TRBV5-1 to TRBJ1-1; a weak D match, TRBD1 (5 bases). Germline V gene sequence: CDR1 SGHRS, CDR2 YFSETQ. The CDR3 covers 14 residues. V was pared by 3 bases and J by 2 bases, with 11 bases between.

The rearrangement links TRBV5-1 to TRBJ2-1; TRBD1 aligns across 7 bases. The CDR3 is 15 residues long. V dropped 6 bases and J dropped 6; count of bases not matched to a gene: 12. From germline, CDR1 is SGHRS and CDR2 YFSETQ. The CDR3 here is CASIDRAGARNEQFF. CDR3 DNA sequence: TGCGCCAGCATCGACAGGGCCGGAGCGCGCAATGAGCAGTTCTTC.